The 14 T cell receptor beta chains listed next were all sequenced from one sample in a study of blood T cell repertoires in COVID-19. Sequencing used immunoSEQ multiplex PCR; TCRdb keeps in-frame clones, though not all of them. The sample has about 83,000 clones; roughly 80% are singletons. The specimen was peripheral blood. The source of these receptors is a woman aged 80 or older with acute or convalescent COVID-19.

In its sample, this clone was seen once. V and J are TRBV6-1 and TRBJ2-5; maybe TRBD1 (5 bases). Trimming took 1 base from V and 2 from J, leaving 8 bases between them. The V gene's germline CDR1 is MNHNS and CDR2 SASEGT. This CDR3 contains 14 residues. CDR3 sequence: CASSEGGQQETQYF. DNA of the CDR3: TGTGCCAGCAGTGAAGGGGGCCAACAAGAGACCCAGTACTTC.

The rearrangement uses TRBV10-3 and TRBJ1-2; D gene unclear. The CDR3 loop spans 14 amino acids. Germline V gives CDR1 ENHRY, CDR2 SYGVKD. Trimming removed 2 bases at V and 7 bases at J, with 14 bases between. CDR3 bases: TGTGCCATCAGTGAGGAGACCGCGGTGGGTGGCTACACCTTC. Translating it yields CAISEETAVGGYTF.

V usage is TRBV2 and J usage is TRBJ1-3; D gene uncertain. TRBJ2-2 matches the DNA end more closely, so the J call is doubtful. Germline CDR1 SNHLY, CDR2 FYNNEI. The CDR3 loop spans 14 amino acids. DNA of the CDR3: TGTGCCAGCAGTTACGACAAAGTCCCCGGGGAGCTGTTTTTT. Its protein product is CASSYDKVPGELFF.

The CDR3 sequence is CAWSVANQETQYF. Written as DNA, the CDR3 is TGTGCCTGGAGTGTGGCAAACCAAGAGACCCAGTACTTC. This sequence joins TRBV30 and TRBJ2-5; no clear D. Trimming cost V 0 bases and J 0 bases, with 5 bases left between them. Germline-derived CDR1 and CDR2 are GTSNPN and SVGIG (reference sequence). The CDR3 length is 13 residues.

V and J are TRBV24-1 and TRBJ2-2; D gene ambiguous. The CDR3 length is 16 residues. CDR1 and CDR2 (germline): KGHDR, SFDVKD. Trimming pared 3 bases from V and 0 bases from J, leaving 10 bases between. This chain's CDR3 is CATSDRLFANTGELFF. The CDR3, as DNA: TGTGCCACCAGTGATAGACTTTTCGCGAACACCGGGGAGCTGTTTTTT.

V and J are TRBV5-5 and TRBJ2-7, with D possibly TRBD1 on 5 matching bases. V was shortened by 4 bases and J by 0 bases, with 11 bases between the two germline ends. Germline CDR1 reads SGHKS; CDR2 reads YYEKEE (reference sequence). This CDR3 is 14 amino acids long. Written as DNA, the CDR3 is TGTGCCAGCAGCCTCGGCGGACACTCCTACGAGCAGTACTTC. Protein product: CASSLGGHSYEQYF.

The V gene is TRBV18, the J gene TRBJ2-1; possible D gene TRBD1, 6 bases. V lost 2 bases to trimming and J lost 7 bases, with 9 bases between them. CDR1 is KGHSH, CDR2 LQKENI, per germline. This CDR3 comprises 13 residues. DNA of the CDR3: TGTGCCAGCTCACCAAGGGGGAAAAATGAGCAGTTCTTC. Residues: CASSPRGKNEQFF. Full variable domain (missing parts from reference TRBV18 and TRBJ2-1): NAGVMQNPRHLVRRRGQEARLRCSPMKGHSHVYWYRQLPEEGLKFMVYLQKENIIDESGMPKERFSAEFPKEGPSILRIQQVVRGDSAAYFCASSPRGKNEQFFGPGTRLTVL.

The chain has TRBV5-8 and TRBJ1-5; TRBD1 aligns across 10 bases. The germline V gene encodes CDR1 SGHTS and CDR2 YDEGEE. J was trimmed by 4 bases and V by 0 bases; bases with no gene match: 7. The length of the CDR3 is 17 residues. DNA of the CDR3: TGTGCCAGCAGCTTGGCCGGGACAGGGGTTAGGAATCAGCCCCAGCATTTT. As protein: CASSLAGTGVRNQPQHF.

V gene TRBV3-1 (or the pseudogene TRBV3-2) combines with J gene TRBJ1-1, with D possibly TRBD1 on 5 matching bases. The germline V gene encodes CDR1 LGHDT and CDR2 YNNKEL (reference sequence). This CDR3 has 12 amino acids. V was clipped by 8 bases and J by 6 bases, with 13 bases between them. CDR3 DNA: TGTGCCAGCGGAGTCGGAGGGGCTGAAGCTTTCTTT. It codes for CASGVGGAEAFF.

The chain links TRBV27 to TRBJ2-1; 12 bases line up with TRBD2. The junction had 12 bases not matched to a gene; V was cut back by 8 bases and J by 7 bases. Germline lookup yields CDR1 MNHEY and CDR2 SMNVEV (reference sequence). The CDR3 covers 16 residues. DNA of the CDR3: TGTGCCAGCGCTCTCCAGGGGGGACTAGCGGGTAATGAGCAGTTCTTC. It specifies CASALQGGLAGNEQFF.

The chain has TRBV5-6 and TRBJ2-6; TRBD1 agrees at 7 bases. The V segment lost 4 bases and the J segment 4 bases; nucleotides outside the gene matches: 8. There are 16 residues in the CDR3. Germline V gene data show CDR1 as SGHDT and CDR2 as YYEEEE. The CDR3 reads CASSLIDRAGANVLTF. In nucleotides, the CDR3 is TGTGCCAGCAGCCTAATAGACAGGGCCGGGGCCAACGTCCTGACTTTC.

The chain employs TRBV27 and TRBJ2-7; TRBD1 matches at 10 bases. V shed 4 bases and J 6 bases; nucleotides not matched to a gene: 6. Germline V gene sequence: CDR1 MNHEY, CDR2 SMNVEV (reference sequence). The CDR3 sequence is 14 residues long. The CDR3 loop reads CASSSWDRGAEQYF. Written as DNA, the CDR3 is TGTGCCAGCAGTTCCTGGGACAGGGGTGCCGAGCAGTACTTC.

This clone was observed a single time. CDR3 bases: TGTGCCACCAGTGATCCCCCTAGGGGAAACACTGAAGCTTTCTTT. Translated, it gives CATSDPPRGNTEAFF. The chain combines TRBV24-1 with TRBJ1-1; tentatively, D is TRBD1 (5 bases). The V gene's germline CDR1 is KGHDR and CDR2 SFDVKD. The CDR3 has 15 residues. Trimming pared 3 bases from V and 2 bases from J, leaving 12 bases between.

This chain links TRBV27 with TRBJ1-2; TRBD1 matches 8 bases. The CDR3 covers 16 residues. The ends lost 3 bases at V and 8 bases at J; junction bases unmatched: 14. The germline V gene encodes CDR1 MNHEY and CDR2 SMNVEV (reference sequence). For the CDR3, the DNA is TGTGCCAGCAGTTTGGCAGGGGGCGTATCATTATCGGGCTACACCTTC. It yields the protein CASSLAGGVSLSGYTF.